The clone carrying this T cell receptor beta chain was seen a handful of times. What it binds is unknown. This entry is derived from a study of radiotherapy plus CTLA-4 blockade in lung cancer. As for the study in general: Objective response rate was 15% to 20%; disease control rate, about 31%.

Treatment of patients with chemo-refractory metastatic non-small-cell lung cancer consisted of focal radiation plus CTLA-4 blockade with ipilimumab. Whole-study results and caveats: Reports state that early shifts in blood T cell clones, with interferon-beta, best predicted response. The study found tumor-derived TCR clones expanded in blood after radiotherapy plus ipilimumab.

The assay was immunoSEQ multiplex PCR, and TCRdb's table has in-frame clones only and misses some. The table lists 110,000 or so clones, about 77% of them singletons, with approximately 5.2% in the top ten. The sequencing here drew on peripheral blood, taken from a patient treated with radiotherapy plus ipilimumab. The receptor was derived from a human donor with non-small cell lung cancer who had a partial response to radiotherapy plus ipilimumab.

The CDR3 sequence: CASSLGGNRMGTDTQYF. The CDR3 nucleotides are TGCGCCAGCAGCTTGGGAGGGAATCGAATGGGCACAGATACGCAGTATTTT. The J gene is TRBJ2-3, the V gene TRBV5-1, with a tentative D call TRBD2 (5 bases). Germline CDR1 is SGHRS and CDR2 is YFSETQ. CDR3 length equals 17 residues. V gave up 0 bases and J gave up 1 base, with 15 bases separating them. The full variable domain, rest sourced from reference TRBV5-1 and TRBJ2-3, is KAGVTQTPRYLIKTRGQQVTLSCSPISGHRSVSWYQQTPGQGLQFLFEYFSETQRNKGNFPGRFSGRQFSNSRSEMNVSTLELGDSALYLCASSLGGNRMGTDTQYFGPGTRLTVL.